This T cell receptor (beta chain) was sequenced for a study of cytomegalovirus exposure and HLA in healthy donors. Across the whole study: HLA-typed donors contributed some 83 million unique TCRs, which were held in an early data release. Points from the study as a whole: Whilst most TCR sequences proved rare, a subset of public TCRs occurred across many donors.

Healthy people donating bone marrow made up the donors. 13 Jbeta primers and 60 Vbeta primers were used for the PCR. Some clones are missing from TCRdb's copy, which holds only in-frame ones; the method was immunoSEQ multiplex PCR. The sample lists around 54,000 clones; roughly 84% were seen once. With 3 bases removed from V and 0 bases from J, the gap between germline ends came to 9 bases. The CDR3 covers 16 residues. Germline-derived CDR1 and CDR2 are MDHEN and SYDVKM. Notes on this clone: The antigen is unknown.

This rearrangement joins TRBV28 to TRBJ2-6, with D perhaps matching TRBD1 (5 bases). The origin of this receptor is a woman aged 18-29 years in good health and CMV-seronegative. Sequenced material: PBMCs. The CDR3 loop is CASSFLGRSGANVLTF. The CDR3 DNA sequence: TGTGCCAGCAGTTTTCTGGGGCGCTCTGGGGCCAACGTCCTGACTTTC.